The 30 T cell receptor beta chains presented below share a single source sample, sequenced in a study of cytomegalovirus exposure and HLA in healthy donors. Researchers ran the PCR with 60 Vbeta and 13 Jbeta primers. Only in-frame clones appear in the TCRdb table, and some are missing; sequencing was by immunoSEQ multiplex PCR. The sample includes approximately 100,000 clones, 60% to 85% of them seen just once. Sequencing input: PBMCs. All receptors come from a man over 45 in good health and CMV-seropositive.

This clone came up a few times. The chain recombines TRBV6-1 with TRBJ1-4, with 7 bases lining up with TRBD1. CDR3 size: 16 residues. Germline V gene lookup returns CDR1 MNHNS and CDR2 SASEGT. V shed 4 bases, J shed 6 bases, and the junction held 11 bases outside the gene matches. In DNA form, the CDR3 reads TGTGCCAGCAGTGCCTCACAGGGGACGGGTCATGAAAAACTGTTTTTT. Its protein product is CASSASQGTGHEKLFF.

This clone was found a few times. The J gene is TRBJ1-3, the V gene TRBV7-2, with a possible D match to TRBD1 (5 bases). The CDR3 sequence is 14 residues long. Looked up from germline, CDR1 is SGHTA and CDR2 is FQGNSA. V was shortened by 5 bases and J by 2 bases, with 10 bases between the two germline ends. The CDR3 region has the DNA TGTGCCAGCAGCCCAGGGTTGGCTGGAAACACCATATATTTT. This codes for CASSPGLAGNTIYF.

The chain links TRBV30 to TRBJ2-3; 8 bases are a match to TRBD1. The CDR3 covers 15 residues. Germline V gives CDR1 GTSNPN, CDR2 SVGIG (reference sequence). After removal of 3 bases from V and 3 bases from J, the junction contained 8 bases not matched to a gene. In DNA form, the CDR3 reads TGTGCCTGGAGGGGACGGACAGGGAAAACAGATACGCAGTATTTT. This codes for CAWRGRTGKTDTQYF.

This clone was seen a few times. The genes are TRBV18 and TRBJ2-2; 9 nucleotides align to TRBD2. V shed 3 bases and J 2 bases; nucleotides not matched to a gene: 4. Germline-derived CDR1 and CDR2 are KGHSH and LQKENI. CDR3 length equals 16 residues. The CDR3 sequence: CASSPRGLANTGELFF. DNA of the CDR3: TGTGCCAGCTCACCCCGGGGACTAGCAAACACCGGGGAGCTGTTTTTT.

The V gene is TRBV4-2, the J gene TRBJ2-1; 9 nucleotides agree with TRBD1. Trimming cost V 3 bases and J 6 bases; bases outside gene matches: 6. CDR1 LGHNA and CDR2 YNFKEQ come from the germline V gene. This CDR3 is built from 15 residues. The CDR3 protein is CASSHGTGNFNEQFF. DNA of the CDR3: TGTGCCAGCAGCCACGGGACAGGGAACTTCAATGAGCAGTTCTTC.

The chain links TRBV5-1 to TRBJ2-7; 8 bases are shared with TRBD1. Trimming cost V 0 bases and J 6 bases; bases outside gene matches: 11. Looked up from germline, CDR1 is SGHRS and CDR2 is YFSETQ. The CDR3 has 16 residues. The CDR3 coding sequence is TGCGCCAGCAGCTTGGGTCGGGCAGGGGGCGAAGTCGAGCAGTACTTC. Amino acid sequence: CASSLGRAGGEVEQYF.

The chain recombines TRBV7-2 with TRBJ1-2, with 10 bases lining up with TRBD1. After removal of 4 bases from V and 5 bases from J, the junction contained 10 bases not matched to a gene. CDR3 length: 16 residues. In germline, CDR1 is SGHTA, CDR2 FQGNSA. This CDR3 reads CASSSERPGQGYGYTF. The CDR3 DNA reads TGTGCCAGCAGCTCCGAGCGACCGGGACAGGGGTATGGCTACACCTTC.

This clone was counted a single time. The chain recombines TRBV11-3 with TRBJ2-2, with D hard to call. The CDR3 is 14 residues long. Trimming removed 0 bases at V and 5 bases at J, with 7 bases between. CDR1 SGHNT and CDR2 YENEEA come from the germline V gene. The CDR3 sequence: CASSLDRATGELFF. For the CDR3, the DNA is TGTGCCAGCAGCTTAGACAGAGCGACCGGGGAGCTGTTTTTT. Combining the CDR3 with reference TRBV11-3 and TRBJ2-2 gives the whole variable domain EAGVVQSPRYKIIEKKQPVAFWCNPISGHNTLYWYLQNLGQGPELLIRYENEEAVDDSQLPKDRFSAERLKGVDSTLKIQPAELGDSAVYLCASSLDRATGELFFGEGSRLTVL.

As DNA, the CDR3 is TGCAGCGTTGAAGTGGGACTAGGAGGTGCTGCAGATACGCAGTATTTT. It codes for CSVEVGLGGAADTQYF. J is TRBJ2-3 and V is TRBV29-1; 8 bases agree with TRBD2. Germline-derived CDR1 and CDR2 are SQVTM and ANQGSEA. V lost 1 base to trimming and J lost 4 bases; unmatched junction nucleotides: 10. This CDR3 is built from 16 residues.

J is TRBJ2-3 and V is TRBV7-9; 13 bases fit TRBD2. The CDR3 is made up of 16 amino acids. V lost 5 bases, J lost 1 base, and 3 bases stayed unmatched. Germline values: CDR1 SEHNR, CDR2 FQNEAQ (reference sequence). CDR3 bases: TGTGCCAGCAGCCAACTAGCGGGAGGGGGCACAGATACGCAGTATTTT. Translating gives CASSQLAGGGTDTQYF.

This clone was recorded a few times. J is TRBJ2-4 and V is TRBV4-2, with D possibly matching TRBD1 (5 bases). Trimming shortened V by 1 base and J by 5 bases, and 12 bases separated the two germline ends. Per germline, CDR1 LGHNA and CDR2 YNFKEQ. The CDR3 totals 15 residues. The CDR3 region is CASSQVAGWENIQYF. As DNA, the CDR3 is TGTGCCAGCAGCCAAGTGGCAGGGTGGGAAAACATTCAGTACTTC.

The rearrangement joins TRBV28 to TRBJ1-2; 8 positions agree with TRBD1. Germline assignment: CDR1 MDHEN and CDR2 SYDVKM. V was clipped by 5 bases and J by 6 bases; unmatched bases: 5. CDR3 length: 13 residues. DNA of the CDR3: TGTGCCAGCAGTCAGGGGGACAGGCATGGCTACACCTTC. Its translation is CASSQGDRHGYTF.

CDR3 coding DNA: TGCGCCAGCAGCCCAGCAGGGAAAAAAACCGGGGAGCTGTTTTTT. This sequence encodes CASSPAGKKTGELFF. The chain couples TRBV4-1 to TRBJ2-2, with D possibly matching TRBD1 (5 bases). The germline V gene has CDR1 MGHRA and CDR2 YSYEKL. The germline V and J ends were trimmed by 4 bases and 5 bases, with 14 bases remaining between them. The CDR3 runs 15 residues.

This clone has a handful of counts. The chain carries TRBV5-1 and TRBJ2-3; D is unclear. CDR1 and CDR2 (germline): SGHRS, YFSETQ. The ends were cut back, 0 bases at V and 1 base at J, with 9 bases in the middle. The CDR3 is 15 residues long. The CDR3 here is CASSLGWAGTDTQYF. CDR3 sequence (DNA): TGCGCCAGCAGCTTGGGCTGGGCTGGCACAGATACGCAGTATTTT. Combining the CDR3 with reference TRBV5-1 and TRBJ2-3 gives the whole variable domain KAGVTQTPRYLIKTRGQQVTLSCSPISGHRSVSWYQQTPGQGLQFLFEYFSETQRNKGNFPGRFSGRQFSNSRSEMNVSTLELGDSALYLCASSLGWAGTDTQYFGPGTRLTVL.

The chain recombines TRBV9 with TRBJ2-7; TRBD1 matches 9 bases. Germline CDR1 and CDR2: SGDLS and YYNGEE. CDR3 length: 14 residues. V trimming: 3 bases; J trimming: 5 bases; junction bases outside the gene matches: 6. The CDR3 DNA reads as TGTGCCAGCAGCGGGGGACAGGGAACCCACGAGCAGTACTTC. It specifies CASSGGQGTHEQYF.

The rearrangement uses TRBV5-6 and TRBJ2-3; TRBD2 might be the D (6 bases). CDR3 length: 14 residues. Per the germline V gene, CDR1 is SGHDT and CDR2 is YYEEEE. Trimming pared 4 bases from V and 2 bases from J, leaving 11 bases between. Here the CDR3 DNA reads TGTGCCAGCAGCGTGGGACTTTCCACAGATACGCAGTATTTT. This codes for CASSVGLSTDTQYF.

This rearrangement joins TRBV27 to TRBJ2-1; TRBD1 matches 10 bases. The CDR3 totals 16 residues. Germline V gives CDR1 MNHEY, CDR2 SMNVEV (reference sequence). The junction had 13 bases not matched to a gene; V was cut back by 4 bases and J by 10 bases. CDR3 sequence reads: CASSSFMGTGVGEQFF. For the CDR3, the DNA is TGTGCCAGCAGTTCTTTTATGGGGACAGGGGTTGGGGAGCAGTTCTTC.

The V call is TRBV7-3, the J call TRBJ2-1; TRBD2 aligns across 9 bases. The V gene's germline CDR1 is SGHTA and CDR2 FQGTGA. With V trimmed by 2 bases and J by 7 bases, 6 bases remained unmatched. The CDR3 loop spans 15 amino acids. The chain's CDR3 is CASSLASGTFNEQFF. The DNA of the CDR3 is TGTGCCAGCAGCTTAGCTAGCGGGACTTTTAATGAGCAGTTCTTC.

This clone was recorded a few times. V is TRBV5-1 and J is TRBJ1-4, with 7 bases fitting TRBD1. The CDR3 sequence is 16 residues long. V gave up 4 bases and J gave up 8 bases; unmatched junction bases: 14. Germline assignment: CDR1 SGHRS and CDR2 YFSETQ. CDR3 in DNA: TGCGCCAGCAGCATACCACGACAGGGTGGGCGCGAAAAACTGTTTTTT. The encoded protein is CASSIPRQGGREKLFF.

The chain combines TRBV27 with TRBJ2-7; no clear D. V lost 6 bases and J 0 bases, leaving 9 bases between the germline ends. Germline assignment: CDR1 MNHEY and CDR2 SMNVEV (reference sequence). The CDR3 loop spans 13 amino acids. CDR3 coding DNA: TGTGCCAGCAGCGGAGTTCCCTCCTACGAGCAGTACTTC. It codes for CASSGVPSYEQYF.

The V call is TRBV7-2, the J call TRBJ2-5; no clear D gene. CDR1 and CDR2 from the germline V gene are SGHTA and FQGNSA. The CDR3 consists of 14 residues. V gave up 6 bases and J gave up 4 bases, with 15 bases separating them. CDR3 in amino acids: CASSYSVYLETQYF. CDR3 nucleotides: TGTGCCAGCAGTTATTCGGTCTACCTAGAGACCCAGTACTTC.

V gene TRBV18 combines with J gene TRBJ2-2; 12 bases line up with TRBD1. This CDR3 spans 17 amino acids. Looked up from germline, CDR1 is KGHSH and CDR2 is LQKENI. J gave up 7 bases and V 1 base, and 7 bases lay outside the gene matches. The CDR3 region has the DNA TGTGCCAGCTCACCACTCCGGGACAGGGGGCATGTCGGGGAGCTGTTTTTT. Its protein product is CASSPLRDRGHVGELFF.

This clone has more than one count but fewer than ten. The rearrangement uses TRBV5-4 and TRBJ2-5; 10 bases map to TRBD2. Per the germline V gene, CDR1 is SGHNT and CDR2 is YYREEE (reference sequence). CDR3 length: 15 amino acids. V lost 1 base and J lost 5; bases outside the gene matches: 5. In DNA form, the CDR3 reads TGTGCCAGCAGCTTGAACCTAGCGGGAGATGAGACCCAGTACTTC. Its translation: CASSLNLAGDETQYF.

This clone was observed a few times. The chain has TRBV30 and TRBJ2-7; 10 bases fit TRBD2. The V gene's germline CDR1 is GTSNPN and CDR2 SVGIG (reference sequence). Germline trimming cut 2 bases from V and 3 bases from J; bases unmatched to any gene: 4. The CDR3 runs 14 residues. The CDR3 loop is CAWSQLAGNYEQYF. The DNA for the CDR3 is TGTGCCTGGAGTCAACTAGCGGGGAACTACGAGCAGTACTTC.

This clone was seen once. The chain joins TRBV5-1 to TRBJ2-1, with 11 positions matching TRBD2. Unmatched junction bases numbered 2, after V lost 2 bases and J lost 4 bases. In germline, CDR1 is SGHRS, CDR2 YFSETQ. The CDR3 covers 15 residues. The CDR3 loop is CASSLTSGSYNEQFF. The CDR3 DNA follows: TGCGCCAGCAGCTTAACTAGCGGGAGTTACAATGAGCAGTTCTTC.

The CDR3 region has the DNA TGTGCCAGCAAATCCCTCCTTGGCGGGAACTCCTACGAGCAGTACTTC. It is translated as CASKSLLGGNSYEQYF. The chain links TRBV2 to TRBJ2-7; tentatively, D is TRBD2 (6 bases). The CDR3 runs to 16 residues. CDR1 and CDR2 (germline): SNHLY, FYNNEI. The V end was cut by 7 bases, the J end by 0 bases, with 19 bases between.

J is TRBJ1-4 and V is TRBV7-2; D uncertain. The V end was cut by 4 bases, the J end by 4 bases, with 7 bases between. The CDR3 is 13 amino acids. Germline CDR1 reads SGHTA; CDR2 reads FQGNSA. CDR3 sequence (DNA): TGTGCCAGCAGCTCCTTTTTTAATGAAAAACTGTTTTTT. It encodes CASSSFFNEKLFF.

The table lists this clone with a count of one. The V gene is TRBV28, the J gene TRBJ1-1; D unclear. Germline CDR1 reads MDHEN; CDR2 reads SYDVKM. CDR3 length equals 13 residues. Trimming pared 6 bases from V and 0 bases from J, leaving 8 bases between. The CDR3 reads CASSPVLNTEAFF. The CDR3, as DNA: TGTGCCAGCAGCCCAGTCTTGAACACTGAAGCTTTCTTT.

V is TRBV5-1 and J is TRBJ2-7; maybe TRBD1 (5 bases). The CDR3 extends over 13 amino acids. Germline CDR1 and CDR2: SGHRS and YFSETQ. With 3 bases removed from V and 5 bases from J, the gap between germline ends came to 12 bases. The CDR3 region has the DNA TGCGCCAGCAGCTCGGTCAGGGCGGACGAGCAGTACTTC. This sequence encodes CASSSVRADEQYF.

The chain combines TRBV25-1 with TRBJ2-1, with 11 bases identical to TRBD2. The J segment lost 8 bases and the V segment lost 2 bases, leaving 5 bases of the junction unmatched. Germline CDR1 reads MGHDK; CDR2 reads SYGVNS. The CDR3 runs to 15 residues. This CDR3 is CASSEMSSGRDEQFF. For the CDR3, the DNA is TGTGCCAGCAGTGAAATGAGTAGCGGGAGGGATGAGCAGTTCTTC.